A selection of T cell receptor beta chains follows, all from one sample in a study of T cells in Graves' hyperthyroidism and ophthalmopathy. TCRdb used MiXCR to reprocess the multiplex PCR reads, holding one entry per CDR3 protein. The sample shows approximately 700,000 distinct CDR3 sequences, 45% of them seen only once. Sequenced input: peripheral blood or thyroid tissue (not recorded which). The receptors were gathered from an adult man with Graves' disease, either hyperthyroidism or ophthalmopathy (not recorded which). The CDR3 runs from the conserved cysteine through the conserved F or W. A D gene is named only where the DNA matches it firmly. Clone size is not always given. Where it is, it says once, few, many or a class for expanded clones.

clone size	D gene	V gene	J gene	CDR3 protein	CDR3 DNA
few	TRBD1	TRBV2	TRBJ2-2	CASRGTGLTGELFF	TGTGCCAGCAGAGGGACAGGGCTCACCGGGGAGCTGTTTTTT
-	-	TRBV7-3	TRBJ1-2	CASSLTGATNGYTF	TGTGCCAGCAGCTTAACGGGGGCAACTAATGGCTACACCTTC
-	-	TRBV6-5	TRBJ2-7	CANVVCLGVRGYEQYF	TGTGCCAACGTTGTCTGTCTTGGAGTCCGCGGATACGAGCAGTACTTC
many	-	TRBV20-1	TRBJ1-5	CSASGGVGNQPQHF	TGCAGTGCTAGCGGGGGGGTAGGCAATCAGCCCCAGCATTTT
-	TRBD2	TRBV12-3/TRBV12-4	TRBJ2-6	CASSLAGLAGASGANVLTF	TGTGCCAGCAGTTTAGCGGGACTAGCGGGGGCTTCTGGGGCCAACGTCCTGACTTTC
-	-	TRBV7-2	TRBJ1-2	CASSYSGGQGYGYTF	TGTGCCAGCAGCTATTCCGGGGGCCAAGGATATGGCTACACCTTC
-	-	TRBV29-1	TRBJ1-5	CSEQGSNQPQHF	TGCAGCGAGCAGGGGAGCAATCAGCCCCAGCATTTT
many	-	TRBV7-9	TRBJ1-2	CASSRDGNYGYTF	TGTGCCAGCAGCCGGGACGGAAACTATGGCTACACCTTC
-	-	TRBV29-1	TRBJ1-1	CSGASQGTTEAFF	TGCAGCGGCGCCTCCCAGGGTACCACTGAAGCTTTCTTT
many	TRBD1	TRBV29-1	TRBJ1-2	CSVTTGASYTF	TGCAGCGTGACGACAGGGGCAAGCTACACCTTC
-	-	TRBV7-2	TRBJ1-5	CASSLSRGWPQHF	TGTGCCAGCAGCTTGTCCCGGGGCTGGCCCCAGCATTTT
many	TRBD1	TRBV2	TRBJ1-6	CASRDQGAANSPLHF	TGTGCCAGCAGGGACCAGGGGGCCGCTAATTCACCCCTCCACTTT
-	TRBD1	TRBV7-3	TRBJ1-1	CASSFGHRGLGTEAFF	TGTGCCAGCAGCTTTGGCCACAGGGGGCTTGGCACTGAAGCTTTCTTT
-	-	TRBV7-2	TRBJ1-3	CASSTNEGNTIYF	TGTGCCAGCAGCACAAACGAGGGAAACACCATATATTTT
few	-	TRBV24-1	TRBJ1-1	CATSDPENTEAFF	TGTGCCACCAGTGACCCGGAAAACACTGAAGCTTTCTTT
-	TRBD1	TRBV10-3	TRBJ1-6	CATGTGLNSPLHF	TGTGCCACCGGGACAGGGCTCAATTCACCCCTCCACTTT
-	-	TRBV7-3	TRBJ1-5	CASSWWGLGNQPQHF	TGTGCCAGCAGTTGGTGGGGGCTCGGCAATCAGCCCCAGCATTTT
-	-	TRBV29-1	TRBJ2-5	CSPSGETQYF	TGCAGCCCCTCGGGAGAGACCCAGTACTTC
-	TRBD2	TRBV15	TRBJ2-5	CATSDLGREETQYF	TGTGCCACCAGCGATCTCGGGCGGGAGGAGACCCAGTACTTC
few	-	TRBV7-2	TRBJ1-5	CASSQPGNRVGGNQPQHF	TGTGCCAGCAGCCAACCGGGAAACAGGGTGGGCGGCAATCAGCCCCAGCATTTT
-	-	TRBV7-9	TRBJ2-7	CASSRDSREQYF	TGTGCCAGCAGCCGAGACAGTCGCGAGCAGTACTTC
many	-	TRBV7-9	TRBJ1-4	CASSSTEKLFF	TGTGCCAGCAGCTCCACTGAAAAACTGTTTTTT
-	TRBD1	TRBV7-9	TRBJ2-5	CASRAGTGVWETQYF	TGTGCCAGCAGGGCCGGGACAGGGGTGTGGGAGACCCAGTACTTC
-	-	TRBV2	TRBJ2-2	CASSLDTSNTGELFF	TGTGCCAGCAGTCTAGACACCTCGAACACCGGGGAGCTGTTTTTT
few	-	TRBV20-1	TRBJ2-5	CSAGRLERETQYF	TGCAGTGCTGGAAGGCTAGAGCGAGAGACCCAGTACTTC
-	-	TRBV19	TRBJ1-2	CASSEQVKGNDYGYTF	TGTGCCAGTAGCGAACAGGTCAAAGGAAACGACTATGGCTACACCTTC
many	-	TRBV15	TRBJ1-2	CATSREWGGYGYTF	TGTGCCACCAGCAGAGAATGGGGGGGCTATGGCTACACCTTC
many	TRBD1	TRBV7-8	TRBJ1-1	CASSLVMSTGVGLTEAFF	TGTGCCAGCAGCTTAGTTATGTCCACAGGGGTGGGTTTGACTGAAGCTTTCTTT
few	-	TRBV7-8	TRBJ2-7	CASSVNGPTNYEQYF	TGTGCCAGCAGTGTCAATGGGCCGACCAACTACGAGCAGTACTTC
-	-	TRBV7-2	TRBJ1-4	CASSLWDGLFF	TGTGCCAGCAGCTTATGGGACGGCCTGTTTTTT
-	TRBD1	TRBV9	TRBJ1-1	CASSVAPTGAIGNTEAFF	TGTGCCAGCAGCGTAGCTCCCACAGGGGCGATCGGAAACACTGAAGCTTTCTTT
few	-	TRBV11-2	TRBJ1-1	CASSLTSGGTEAFF	TGTGCCAGCAGCTTAACATCGGGGGGCACTGAAGCTTTCTTT
-	TRBD1	TRBV5-1	TRBJ1-4	CASSRGDRATNEKLFF	TGCGCCAGCAGCAGAGGGGACAGGGCAACTAATGAAAAACTGTTTTTT
-	TRBD1	TRBV29-1	TRBJ2-5	CSVEWDREETQYF	TGCAGCGTTGAGTGGGACAGGGAAGAGACCCAGTACTTC
-	-	TRBV7-9	TRBJ2-7	CASSLTWGRPYEQYF	TGTGCCAGCAGCTTAACGTGGGGGCGCCCCTACGAGCAGTACTTC
few	-	TRBV9	TRBJ1-2	CASKGWGSYGYTF	TGTGCCAGCAAAGGGTGGGGGAGCTATGGCTACACCTTC
many	-	TRBV7-9	TRBJ2-7	CASSWTDASYEQYF	TGTGCCAGCAGCTGGACGGACGCCTCCTACGAGCAGTACTTC
-	TRBD2	TRBV7-8	TRBJ2-7	CASSLSPGRVDYEQYF	TGCGCCAGCAGCTTGAGTCCGGGGAGGGTCGACTACGAGCAGTACTTC
-	TRBD2	TRBV7-9	TRBJ2-7	CASSFTSGSVEQYF	TGTGCCAGCAGCTTTACTAGCGGGAGCGTCGAGCAGTACTTC
few	-	TRBV2	TRBJ2-7	CASSGGTPGAEQYF	TGTGCCAGCAGTGGAGGGACCCCCGGTGCCGAGCAGTACTTC